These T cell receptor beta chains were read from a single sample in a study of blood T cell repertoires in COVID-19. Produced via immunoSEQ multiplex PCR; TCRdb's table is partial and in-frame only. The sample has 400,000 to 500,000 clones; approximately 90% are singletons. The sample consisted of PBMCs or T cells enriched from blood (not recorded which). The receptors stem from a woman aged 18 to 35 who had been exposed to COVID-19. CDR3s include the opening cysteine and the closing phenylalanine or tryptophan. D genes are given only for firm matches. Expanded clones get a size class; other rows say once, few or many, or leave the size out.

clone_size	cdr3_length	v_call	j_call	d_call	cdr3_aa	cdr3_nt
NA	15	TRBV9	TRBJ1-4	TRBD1	CASSASGTGGEKLFF	TGTGCCAGCAGCGCATCCGGGACAGGGGGAGAAAAACTGTTTTTT
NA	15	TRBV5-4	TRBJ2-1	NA	CASSLRQGPYNEQFF	TGTGCCAGCAGCTTGAGGCAGGGCCCCTACAATGAGCAGTTCTTC
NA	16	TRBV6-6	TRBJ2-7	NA	CASTRSGTTSSYEQYF	TGTGCCAGCACTCGTTCTGGGACAACGAGCTCCTACGAGCAGTACTTC
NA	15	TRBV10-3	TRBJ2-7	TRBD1	CAISESPGQGYEQYF	TGTGCCATCAGTGAGTCGCCGGGACAGGGCTACGAGCAGTACTTC
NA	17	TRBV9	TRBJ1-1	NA	CASSHRGGQGFIGEAFF	TGTGCCAGCAGCCACCGAGGTGGGCAGGGGTTCATTGGGGAAGCTTTCTTT
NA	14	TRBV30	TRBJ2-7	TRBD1	CAWKTGASSYEQYF	TGTGCCTGGAAAACAGGGGCCAGCTCCTACGAGCAGTACTTC
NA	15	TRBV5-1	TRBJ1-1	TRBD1	CASTSGTGGYTEAFF	TGCGCCAGCACCTCAGGGACAGGGGGTTACACTGAAGCTTTCTTT
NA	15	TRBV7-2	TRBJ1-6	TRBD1	CASSLGQGAQSPLHF	TGTGCCAGCAGCTTAGGACAGGGGGCACAGTCACCCCTCCACTTT
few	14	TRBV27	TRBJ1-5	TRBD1	CASSIGQGEQPQHF	TGTGCCAGCAGTATTGGACAGGGCGAGCAGCCCCAGCATTTT
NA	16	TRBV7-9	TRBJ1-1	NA	CASSSNLPRANTEAFF	TGTGCCAGCAGCTCAAATCTACCCAGGGCGAACACTGAAGCTTTCTTT
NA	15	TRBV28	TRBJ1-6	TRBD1	CASSSRTGGASPLHF	TGTGCCAGCAGTTCCAGGACAGGGGGAGCTTCACCCCTCCACTTT
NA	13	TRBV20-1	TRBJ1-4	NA	CSASATQVQKLFF	TGCAGTGCTAGTGCCACACAAGTGCAAAAACTGTTTTTT
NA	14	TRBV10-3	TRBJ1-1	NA	CAISEGQTNTEAFF	TGTGCCATCAGTGAGGGACAAACGAACACTGAAGCTTTCTTT
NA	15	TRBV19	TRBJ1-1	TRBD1	CASSIGHRGSTEAFF	TGTGCCAGTAGTATAGGCCACAGGGGTAGCACTGAAGCTTTCTTT
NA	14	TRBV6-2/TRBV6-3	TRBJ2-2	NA	CASSYSGNTGELFF	TGTGCCAGCAGTTACTCCGGGAACACCGGGGAGCTGTTTTTT
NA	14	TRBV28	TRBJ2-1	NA	CASSLLAVYNEQFF	TGTGCCAGCAGTTTATTGGCCGTATACAATGAGCAGTTCTTC
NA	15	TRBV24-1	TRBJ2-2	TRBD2	CATSTGRDNTGELFF	TGTGCCACCTCGACCGGGAGGGATAACACCGGGGAGCTGTTTTTT
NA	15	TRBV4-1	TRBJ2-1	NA	CASSLGKGDYNEQFF	TGCGCCAGCAGCCTTGGGAAGGGAGACTACAATGAGCAGTTCTTC
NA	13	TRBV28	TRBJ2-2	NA	CASSPGVIGELFF	TGTGCCAGCAGTCCCGGGGTTATCGGGGAGCTGTTTTTT
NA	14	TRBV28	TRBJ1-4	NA	CASSLPATNEKLFF	TGTGCCAGCAGTTTACCTGCAACTAATGAAAAACTGTTTTTT
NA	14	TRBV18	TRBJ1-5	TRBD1	CASSRTGGNQPQHF	TGTGCCAGCTCACGAACAGGGGGCAATCAGCCCCAGCATTTT
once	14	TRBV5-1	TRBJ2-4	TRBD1	CASSLGQGKNIQYF	TGCGCCAGCAGCTTGGGACAGGGGAAAAACATTCAGTACTTC
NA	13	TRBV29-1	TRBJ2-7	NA	CSVEIGRPGEQYF	TGCAGCGTTGAGATTGGCCGACCGGGCGAGCAGTACTTC
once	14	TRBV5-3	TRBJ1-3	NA	CARNPGPNGNTIYF	TGTGCCAGAAACCCTGGCCCGAATGGAAACACCATATATTTT
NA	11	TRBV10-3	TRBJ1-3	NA	CAISAGDTIYF	TGTGCCATCAGTGCCGGGGACACCATATATTTT
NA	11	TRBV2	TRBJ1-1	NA	CASSEYGEAFF	TGTGCCAGCAGTGAATACGGTGAAGCTTTCTTT
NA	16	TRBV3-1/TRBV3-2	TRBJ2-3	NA	CASSQVYSGPADTQYF	TGTGCCAGCAGCCAAGTTTATAGCGGTCCGGCGGATACGCAGTATTTT
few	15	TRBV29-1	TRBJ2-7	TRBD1	CSVEGGTGGPYEQYF	TGCAGCGTTGAGGGTGGGACAGGGGGCCCATACGAGCAGTACTTC
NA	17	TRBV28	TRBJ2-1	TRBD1	CASSRPRGRREVYEQFF	TGTGCCAGCAGCAGACCGAGGGGGCGAAGAGAAGTGTATGAGCAGTTCTTC
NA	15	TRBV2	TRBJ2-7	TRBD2	CAKRRPSGFSYEQYF	TGTGCCAAGCGTCGGCCTAGCGGGTTCTCCTACGAGCAGTACTTC
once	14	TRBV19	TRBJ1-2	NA	CASSIIDQVAGYTF	TGTGCCAGTAGTATAATCGACCAGGTGGCTGGCTACACCTTC
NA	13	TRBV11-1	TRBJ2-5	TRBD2	CASRGGGKETQYF	TGTGCCAGCCGGGGGGGAGGAAAAGAGACCCAGTACTTC
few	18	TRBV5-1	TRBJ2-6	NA	CASSSTQGSSSGANVLTF	TGCGCCAGCAGCTCTACCCAGGGAAGTTCGTCTGGGGCCAACGTCCTGACTTTC
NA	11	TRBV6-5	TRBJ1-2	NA	CASSSGRGYTF	TGTGCCAGCAGTTCAGGGAGGGGCTACACCTTC
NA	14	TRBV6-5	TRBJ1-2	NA	CASSFLSPNYGYTF	TGTGCCAGCAGCTTCCTATCTCCAAACTATGGCTACACCTTC
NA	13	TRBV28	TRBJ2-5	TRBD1	CASMPGTEETQYF	TGTGCCAGCATGCCCGGGACAGAAGAGACCCAGTACTTC
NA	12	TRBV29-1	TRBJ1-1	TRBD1	CSVWDRGKEAFF	TGCAGCGTTTGGGACAGGGGTAAAGAAGCTTTCTTT
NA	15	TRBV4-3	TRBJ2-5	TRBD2	CASSQDLRGGETQYF	TGCGCCAGCAGCCAAGATCTAAGGGGAGGGGAGACCCAGTACTTC
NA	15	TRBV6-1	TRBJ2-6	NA	CASSEMQTGANVLTF	TGTGCCAGCAGTGAAATGCAGACTGGGGCCAACGTCCTGACTTTC
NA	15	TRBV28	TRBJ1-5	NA	CASSLPVGDNQPQHF	TGTGCCAGCAGCCTTCCTGTGGGAGATAATCAGCCCCAGCATTTT
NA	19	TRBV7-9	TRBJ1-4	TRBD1	CASSRSIPGQGLYPSKLFF	TGTGCCAGCAGCCGCTCTATCCCGGGACAGGGTTTGTATCCTTCGAAACTGTTTTTT
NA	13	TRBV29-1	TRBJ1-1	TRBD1	CSVGTGKSTEAFF	TGCAGCGTTGGGACAGGGAAAAGTACTGAAGCTTTCTTT
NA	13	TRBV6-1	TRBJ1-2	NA	CASSETLTDGYTF	TGTGCCAGCAGTGAAACCTTAACGGATGGCTACACCTTC
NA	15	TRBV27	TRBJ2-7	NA	CASSAWANTFYEQYF	TGTGCCAGCAGCGCCTGGGCTAACACCTTCTACGAGCAGTACTTC
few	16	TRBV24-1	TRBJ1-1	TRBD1	CATSDLGTGARTEAFF	TGTGCCACCAGTGATTTAGGGACAGGGGCTAGGACTGAAGCTTTCTTT
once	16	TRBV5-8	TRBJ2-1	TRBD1	CASSLAGQGRNNEQFF	TGTGCCAGCAGCTTGGCCGGACAGGGACGTAACAATGAGCAGTTCTTC
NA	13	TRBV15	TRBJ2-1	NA	CATSRELQGEEFF	TGTGCCACCAGCAGGGAATTACAGGGTGAGGAGTTCTTC
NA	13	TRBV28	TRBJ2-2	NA	CASTLSNTGELFF	TGTGCCAGCACCCTTAGCAACACCGGGGAGCTGTTTTTT
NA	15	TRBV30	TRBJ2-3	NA	CAWSRTSTNTDTQYF	TGTGCCTGGAGTCGGACATCTACCAACACAGATACGCAGTATTTT
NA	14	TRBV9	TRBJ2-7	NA	CASSPRGISYEQYF	TGTGCCAGCAGCCCCCGGGGGATATCCTACGAGCAGTACTTC
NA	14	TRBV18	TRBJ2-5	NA	CASSPREPQETQYF	TGTGCCAGCTCACCAAGGGAGCCTCAAGAGACCCAGTACTTC
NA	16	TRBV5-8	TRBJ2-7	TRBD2	CASSLAGGFFYYEQYF	TGTGCCAGCAGCTTGGCGGGGGGGTTTTTCTACTACGAGCAGTACTTC
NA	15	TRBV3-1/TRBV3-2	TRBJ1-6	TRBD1	CASSTTGGDNSPLHF	TGTGCCAGCAGCACGACAGGGGGCGATAATTCACCCCTCCACTTT
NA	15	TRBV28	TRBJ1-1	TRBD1	CASSPGDRVETEAFF	TGTGCCAGCAGTCCCGGGGACAGGGTAGAAACTGAAGCTTTCTTT
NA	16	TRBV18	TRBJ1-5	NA	CASSPTIGVSNQPQHF	TGTGCCAGCTCACCTACTATAGGGGTTAGCAATCAGCCCCAGCATTTT